The rows below give T cell receptor beta chains drawn from one sample of a study of regulatory T cells in long-lasting Graves disease. TCRdb reanalysed the multiplex PCR reads using MiXCR and keeps one entry per CDR3 protein. The sample contains a few hundred thousand distinct CDR3 sequences, 15% to 20% of which appear only once. These data are also associated with another study on T cells in Graves' hyperthyroidism and ophthalmopathy.

This specimen was peripheral blood mononuclear cells (PBMCs), taken at new diagnosis, from a patient treated with antithyroid drugs. These receptors originate from a woman in her 30s with Graves disease. Both conserved end residues are trimmed from each CDR3.

V	J	CDR3
TRBV19	TRBJ2-7	ASSIAGGQYEQY
TRBV7-9	TRBJ1-1	ASSPTVWNTEAF
TRBV13	TRBJ2-7	ASSAQRGGTYEQY
TRBV18	TRBJ1-1	ASFEVNTEAF
TRBV7-9	TRBJ1-1	ASSVKGLGTEAF
TRBV27	TRBJ1-1	ATMPGGTLAEAF
TRBV7-2	TRBJ1-4	ASSSSPTNEKLF
TRBV29-1	TRBJ2-3	TISRQGTDTQY
TRBV6-2/TRBV6-3	TRBJ2-4	ASSPHSFKNIQY
TRBV29-1	TRBJ2-1	SVDRPNEQF
TRBV6-1	TRBJ1-6	ASRTGTGYSPLH
TRBV11-2	TRBJ1-2	ASSLEGDGYT
TRBV4-2	TRBJ2-3	ASSQLDTDTQY